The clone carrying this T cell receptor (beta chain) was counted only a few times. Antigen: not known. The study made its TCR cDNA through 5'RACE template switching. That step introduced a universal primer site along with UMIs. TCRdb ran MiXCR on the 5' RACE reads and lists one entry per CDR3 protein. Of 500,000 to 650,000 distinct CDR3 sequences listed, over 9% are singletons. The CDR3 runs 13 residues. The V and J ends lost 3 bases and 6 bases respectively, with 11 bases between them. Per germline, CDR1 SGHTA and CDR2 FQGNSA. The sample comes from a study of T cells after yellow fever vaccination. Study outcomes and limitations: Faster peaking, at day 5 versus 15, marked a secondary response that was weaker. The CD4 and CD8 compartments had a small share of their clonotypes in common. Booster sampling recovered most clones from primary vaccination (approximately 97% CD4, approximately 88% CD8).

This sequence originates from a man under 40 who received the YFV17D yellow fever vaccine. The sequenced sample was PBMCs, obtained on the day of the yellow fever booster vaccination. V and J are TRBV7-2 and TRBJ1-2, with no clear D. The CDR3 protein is CASSFNGEDGYTF. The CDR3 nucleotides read TGTGCCAGCAGCTTTAACGGGGAGGATGGCTACACCTTC.